This T cell receptor beta chain was retrieved from a study of shared clonotypes between healthy human individuals. Whole-study context: Donor ages ranged 18 to 49 years: a couple of women, a few men. The plates for each donor numbered three CD4 naive, three CD4 memory, two CD8 naive and one CD8 memory. Overall study results and limits: Naive subsets generally exceeded memory subsets in estimated richness.

This CDR3 is 15 amino acids long. Germline-derived CDR1 and CDR2 are MGHDK and SYGVNS. V was cut by 2 bases and J by 4 bases, with 15 bases left in between. Genomic DNA of every subset was divided equally among multiple immunoSEQ plates. Clones were sequenced by immunoSEQ multiplex PCR, and TCRdb holds only the in-frame ones, with some missing. The table includes 600,000 to 750,000 clones, around 72% detected once. Remarks on this clone: Its antigen remains unknown.

Sequencing was carried out using memory CD4+ T cells sorted from blood. Subset noted: CD45RA-negative fraction. This sequence was found in a woman aged 25 to 39 in good health. The chain joins TRBV25-1 to TRBJ2-7; TRBD1 might be the D (7 bases). CDR3 bases: TGTGCCAGCAGTGAAGGATCGGCAGGGGGGTACGAGCAGTACTTC. This translates into CASSEGSAGGYEQYF.